This T cell receptor (beta chain) was identified during a study of shared clonotypes between healthy human individuals (TCRdb year 2020). With regard to the full study: Three men and a couple of women, aged 18 to 49 years, made up the cohort. Different laboratories and diverse techniques were used to prepare libraries and sequence TCR repertoires, to increase sequencing depth and limit assay-specific biases. To estimate repertoire size and how much clonotype sharing occurs between individuals, the study deeply sequenced the blood TCR repertoires of about five healthy adults. For each donor, CD4 naive and CD4 memory were each run on three plates, CD8 naive on two plates, and CD8 memory on one plate. Each donor's leukapheresis produced roughly between roughly 0.9 and 9 billion PBMCs.

This clone was detected only once. This receptor's antigen is unknown. No base quality values were provided; no much bigger clone lies one nucleotide off. Using the deep immunoSEQ assay, TCR CDR3 regions were amplified from genomic DNA by multiplex PCR. Extracted genomic DNA from each cell subset was distributed evenly across all wells of several immunoSEQ 96-well plates, and each plate was treated as a replicate. For sorted subsets, each replicate PCR was loaded with 200 ng genomic DNA, equivalent to 32,000 or so T cell genomes. The purified libraries were quantified using a Qubit 3.0 fluorometer, sized with a Bioanalyzer 2100, and then quantified again using the KAPA Library Quantification kit. Each immunoSEQ 96-well plate was sequenced on its own single-read 150-cycle Illumina NextSeq 550 flow cell. The paper's processing steps were these. Because the immunoSEQ output held only junctional sequences and lacked quality scores, the filtering could not match the filtering applied to full-length reads. To assign V/J genes and CDR3, sequences were annotated using PyIR, a Python wrapper for IgBLAST v1.9, with IMGT germline references. Reads were removed for weak V/J assignments (E-value above 1e-6), missing CDR3, stop codons, out-of-frame junctions, or ambiguous translated residues. V3J clonotypes were defined as sequences sharing the same inferred V gene, J gene, and CDR3 amino acid sequence. Percentage overlap between repertoires was computed as shared unique clonotypes divided by the size of the smaller repertoire. Richness of each repertoire was evaluated using RTK rarefaction, the Chao1 estimator, and Recon v2.1 estimates of unobserved clonotypes. Generation probabilities for all TCRbeta clonotypes obtained by the gDNA method from a handful of donors were computed using OLGA. TCRdb stores this immuneACCESS table with in-frame sequences only. Part of the clones is absent; in the studies checked, under half of the shortfall reflects unresolved V genes, and no reason is known for the rest. That table furnishes V, J and clone size, whereas the DNA furnished D and trimming. The sample records roughly 2.1 million clones, 85% to 95% of which are singletons. The biggest ten clones account for around 1.7% of the sample.

Trimming takes 3 bases off V and 15 bases off J; junction bases not matched to a gene: 8. Spanning cysteine to phenylalanine, the CDR3 consists of 12 amino acids. Kept here is only the CDR3 DNA, which spans 36 bases and is read in frame from base 1. Per the germline V gene (reference sequence), LNHDA is the CDR1 and SQIVND is the CDR2. Overall study outcomes, separate from this receptor: Even with the large sequencing depth, rarefaction of the sorted-subset datasets indicated that sequencing was incomplete. Only blood was sampled, and tissue TCR repertoires likely differ from those in blood. Sharing across a few donors was observed for about 5% of naive CD4, under 4% of naive CD8, 2% to 2.5% of memory CD4, and around 0.4% of memory CD8 clonotypes. Pairwise subsampling led to the expectation that sequencing depth would affect the degree of clonotype sharing among donors. Clonotypes shared by all four sorted-subset donors showed higher generation probabilities than non-shared clonotypes. Estimated clonotype richness was generally larger for naive than for memory subsets. The genetic and exposure-history diversity represented was limited by the small number of donors.

CD8 naive samples were obtained by positive selection for CCR7 among CD45RO-negative cells, yielding a CD45RA+CCR7+ population from which TemRA cells were excluded. Donors were healthy HIV-negative adults with no recently reported acute infections or vaccinations. Every donor was a Caucasian adult residing in Nashville, Tennessee, USA. Blood was obtained by leukapheresis, after which PBMCs were separated by Ficoll-Histopaque density gradient centrifugation and cryopreserved in liquid nitrogen vapor phase. Analytical flow cytometry was used to check the purity and quantity of each magnetically sorted T cell population. Each sorted fraction had its genomic DNA isolated and then quantified by UV absorbance on a Nanodrop 2000c.

The sequenced material came from naive CD8+ T cells from PBMCs. The cell subset or site label here, explained by the study, means: CD45RA+CCR7+. This chain joins TRBV19 to TRBJ1-5, and 7 bases in between align with TRBD1. The receptor was isolated from a man in his late teens or twenties in good health. Some clones in this sample may be carry-over from other donors' samples. The sequenced DNA is TGTGCCAGTAGTATTGGGGGGACAGCGTCGCATTTT. This is translated as CASSIGGTASHF.